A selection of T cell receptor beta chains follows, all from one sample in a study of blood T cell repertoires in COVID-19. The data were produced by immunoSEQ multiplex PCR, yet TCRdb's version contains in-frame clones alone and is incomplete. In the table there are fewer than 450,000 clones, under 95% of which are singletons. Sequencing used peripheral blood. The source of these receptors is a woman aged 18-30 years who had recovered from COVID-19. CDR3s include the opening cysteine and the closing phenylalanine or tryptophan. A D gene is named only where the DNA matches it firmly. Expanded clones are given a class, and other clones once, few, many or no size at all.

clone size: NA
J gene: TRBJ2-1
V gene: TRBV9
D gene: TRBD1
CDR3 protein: CANSVATTGEQFF
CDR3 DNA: TGTGCCAACAGCGTAGCTACGACAGGGGAGCAGTTCTTC

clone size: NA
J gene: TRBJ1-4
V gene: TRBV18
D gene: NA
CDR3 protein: CASSPLTQGKEKLFF
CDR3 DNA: TGTGCCAGCTCACCACTAACACAGGGAAAAGAAAAACTGTTTTTT

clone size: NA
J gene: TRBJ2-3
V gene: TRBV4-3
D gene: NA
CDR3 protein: CASSRDRGRTDTQYF
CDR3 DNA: TGCGCCAGCAGCCGGGATAGAGGGCGCACAGATACGCAGTATTTT

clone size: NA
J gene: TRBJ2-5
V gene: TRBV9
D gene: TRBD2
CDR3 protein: CASSEGLAGQETQYF
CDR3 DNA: TGTGCCAGCAGCGAGGGACTAGCGGGACAAGAGACCCAGTACTTC

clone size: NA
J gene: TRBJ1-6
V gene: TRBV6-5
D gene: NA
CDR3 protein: CASSHPQDTLKPLHF
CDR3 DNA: TGTGCCAGCAGTCACCCCCAAGACACCCTCAAGCCCCTCCACTTT

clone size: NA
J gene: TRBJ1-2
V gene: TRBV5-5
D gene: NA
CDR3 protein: CASTRGFRGYTF
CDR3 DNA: TGTGCCAGTACCAGGGGATTTCGCGGCTACACCTTC

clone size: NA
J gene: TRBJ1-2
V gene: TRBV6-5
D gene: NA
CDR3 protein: CASSYSRGWGYTF
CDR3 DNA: TGTGCCAGCAGTTACTCAAGGGGCTGGGGCTACACCTTC

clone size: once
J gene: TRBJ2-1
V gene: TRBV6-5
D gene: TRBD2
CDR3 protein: CASISGRVYNEQFF
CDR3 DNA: TGTGCCAGCATTAGCGGGAGGGTCTACAATGAGCAGTTCTTC

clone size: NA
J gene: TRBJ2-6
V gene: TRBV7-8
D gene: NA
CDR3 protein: CASSPPRVDIFSGANVLTF
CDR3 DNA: TGTGCCAGCAGCCCCCCTAGGGTGGACATATTCTCTGGGGCCAACGTCCTGACTTTC

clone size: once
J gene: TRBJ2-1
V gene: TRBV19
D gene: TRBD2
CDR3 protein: CASSGTSGRAGNYNEQFF
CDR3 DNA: TGTGCCAGTAGTGGGACTAGCGGGAGGGCCGGGAATTACAATGAGCAGTTCTTC

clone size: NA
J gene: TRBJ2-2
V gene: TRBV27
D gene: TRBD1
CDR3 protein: CASSFIRGSGELFF
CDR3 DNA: TGTGCCAGCAGTTTTATCAGGGGGTCCGGGGAGCTGTTTTTT

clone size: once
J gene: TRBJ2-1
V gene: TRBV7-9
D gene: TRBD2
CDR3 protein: CASSLPGTSGHGYNEQFF
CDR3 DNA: TGTGCCAGCAGCTTACCTGGGACTAGCGGCCACGGGTACAATGAGCAGTTCTTC

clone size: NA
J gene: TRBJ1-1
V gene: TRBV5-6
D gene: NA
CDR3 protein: CASSSKTRGRTEAFF
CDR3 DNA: TGTGCCAGCAGCTCCAAGACCCGGGGGAGGACTGAAGCTTTCTTT

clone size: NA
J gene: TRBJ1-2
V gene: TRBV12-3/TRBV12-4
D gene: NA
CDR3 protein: CASSLGGRGYTF
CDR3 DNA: TGTGCCAGCAGTTTAGGGGGGCGAGGCTACACCTTC

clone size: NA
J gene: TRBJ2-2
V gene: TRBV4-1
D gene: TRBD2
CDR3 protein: CASSQRGGNTGELFF
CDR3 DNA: TGCGCCAGCAGCCAACGCGGGGGGAACACCGGGGAGCTGTTTTTT

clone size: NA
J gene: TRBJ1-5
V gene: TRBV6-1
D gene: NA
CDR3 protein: CASSEQAISNQPQHF
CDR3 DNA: TGTGCCAGCAGTGAACAGGCGATTAGCAATCAGCCCCAGCATTTT

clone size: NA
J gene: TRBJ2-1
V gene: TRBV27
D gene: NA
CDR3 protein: CASSVYGESYNEQFF
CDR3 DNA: TGTGCCAGCAGTGTATATGGAGAAAGCTACAATGAGCAGTTCTTC

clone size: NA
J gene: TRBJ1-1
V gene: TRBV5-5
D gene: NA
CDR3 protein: CASSFRVTNTEAFF
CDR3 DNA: TGTGCCAGCAGCTTTCGGGTAACGAACACTGAAGCTTTCTTT

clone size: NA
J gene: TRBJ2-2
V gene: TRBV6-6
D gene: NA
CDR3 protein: CASSYSRGRATGELFF
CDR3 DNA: TGTGCCAGCAGTTACTCGAGGGGGAGGGCGACCGGGGAGCTGTTTTTT

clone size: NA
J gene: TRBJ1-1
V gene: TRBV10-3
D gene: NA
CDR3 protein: CAIKEYTEAFF
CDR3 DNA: TGTGCCATCAAAGAGTACACTGAAGCTTTCTTT

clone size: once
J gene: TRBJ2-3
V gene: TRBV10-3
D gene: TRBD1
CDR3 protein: CAISSGTGVSDTQYF
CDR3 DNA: TGTGCCATCAGTTCCGGGACAGGGGTTTCAGATACGCAGTATTTT

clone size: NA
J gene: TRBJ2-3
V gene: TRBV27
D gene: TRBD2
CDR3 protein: CASTNGIGSGRGTDTQYF
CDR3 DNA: TGTGCCAGCACCAACGGGATAGGTAGCGGGAGGGGCACAGATACGCAGTATTTT

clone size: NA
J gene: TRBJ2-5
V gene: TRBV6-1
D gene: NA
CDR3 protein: CASSEALREYQETQYF
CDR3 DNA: TGTGCCAGCAGTGAAGCGCTTCGAGAGTACCAAGAGACCCAGTACTTC

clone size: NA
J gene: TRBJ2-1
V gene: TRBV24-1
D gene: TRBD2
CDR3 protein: CATSDPLAGGKDEQFF
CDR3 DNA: TGTGCCACCAGTGACCCACTAGCGGGAGGGAAGGATGAGCAGTTCTTC

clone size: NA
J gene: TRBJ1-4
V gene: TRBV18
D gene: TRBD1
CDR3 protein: CASSSLQGANEKLFF
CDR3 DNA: TGTGCCAGCTCATCACTCCAGGGGGCAAATGAAAAACTGTTTTTT

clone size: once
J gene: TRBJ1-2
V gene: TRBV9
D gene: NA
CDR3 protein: CASSEGVVGGYTF
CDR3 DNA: TGTGCCAGCAGCGAGGGAGTAGTGGGCGGCTACACCTTC

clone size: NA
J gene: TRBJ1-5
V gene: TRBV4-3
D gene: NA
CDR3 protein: CASSQGRAAQPQHF
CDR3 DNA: TGCGCCAGCAGCCAAGGGAGGGCGGCTCAGCCCCAGCATTTT

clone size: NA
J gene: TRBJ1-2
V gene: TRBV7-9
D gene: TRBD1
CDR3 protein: CASRRDRGDGYTF
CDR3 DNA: TGTGCCAGCAGGCGGGACAGGGGGGATGGCTACACCTTC

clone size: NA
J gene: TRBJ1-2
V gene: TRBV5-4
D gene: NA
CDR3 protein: CASSLVGGAGLDYGYTF
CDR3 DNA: TGTGCCAGCAGCTTGGTAGGCGGGGCGGGCTTGGACTATGGCTACACCTTC

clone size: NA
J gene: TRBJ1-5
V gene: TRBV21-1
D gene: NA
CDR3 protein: CASSPKQRGGPQSKNQPQHF
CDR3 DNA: TGTGCCAGCAGCCCAAAACAGAGGGGGGGGCCACAATCCAAAAATCAGCCCCAGCATTTT

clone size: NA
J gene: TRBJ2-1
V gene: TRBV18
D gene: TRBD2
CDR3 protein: CASCNLAGSYNEQFF
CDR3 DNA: TGTGCCAGCTGTAACCTAGCGGGCTCCTACAATGAGCAGTTCTTC

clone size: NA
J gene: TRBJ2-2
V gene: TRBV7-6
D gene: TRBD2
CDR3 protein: CASSLVASGNDGELFF
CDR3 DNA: TGTGCCAGCAGCTTAGTAGCCAGCGGGAACGACGGGGAGCTGTTTTTT

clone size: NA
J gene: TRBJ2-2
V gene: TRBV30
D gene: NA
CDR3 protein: CAWEPGTNTGELFF
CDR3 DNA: TGTGCCTGGGAACCCGGGACAAACACCGGGGAGCTGTTTTTT

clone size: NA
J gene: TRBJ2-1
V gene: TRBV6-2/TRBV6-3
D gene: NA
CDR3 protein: CASSHPLINEQFF
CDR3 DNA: TGTGCCAGCAGTCACCCCCTAATCAATGAGCAGTTCTTC

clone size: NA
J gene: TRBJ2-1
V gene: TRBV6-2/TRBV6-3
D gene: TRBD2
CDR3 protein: CASSYSQRDDDYSYNEQFF
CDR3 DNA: TGTGCCAGCAGTTACTCGCAGCGGGACGACGACTATTCCTACAATGAGCAGTTCTTC

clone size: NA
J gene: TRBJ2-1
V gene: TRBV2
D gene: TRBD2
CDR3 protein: CASSRGRADEQFF
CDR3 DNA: TGTGCCAGCAGTCGCGGGAGGGCCGATGAGCAGTTCTTC

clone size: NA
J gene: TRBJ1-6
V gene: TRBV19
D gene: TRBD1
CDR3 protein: CASRHTGGGNSPLHF
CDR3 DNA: TGTGCCAGTAGACATACAGGGGGTGGGAATTCACCCCTCCACTTT

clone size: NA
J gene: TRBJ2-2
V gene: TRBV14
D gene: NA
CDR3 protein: CASSQNKGHGELFF
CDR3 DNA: TGTGCCAGCAGCCAAAATAAGGGACACGGGGAGCTGTTTTTT

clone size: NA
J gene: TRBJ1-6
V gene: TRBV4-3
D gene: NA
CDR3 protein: CASSQVQGENSPLHF
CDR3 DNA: TGCGCCAGCAGCCAAGTGCAGGGCGAGAATTCACCCCTCCACTTT

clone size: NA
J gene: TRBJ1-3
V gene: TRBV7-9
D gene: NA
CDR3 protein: CASSSRQDLGNTIYF
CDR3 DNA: TGTGCCAGCAGTTCCCGACAGGACCTTGGAAACACCATATATTTT

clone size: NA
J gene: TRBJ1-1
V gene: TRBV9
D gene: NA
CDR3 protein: CASSVESKTGLGGAFF
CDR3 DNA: TGTGCCAGCAGCGTAGAATCAAAAACAGGGTTAGGCGGAGCTTTCTTT

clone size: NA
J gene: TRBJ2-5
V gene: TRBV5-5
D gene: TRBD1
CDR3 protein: CASSLSPGQGPQETQYF
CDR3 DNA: TGTGCCAGCAGCCTGAGTCCGGGACAGGGGCCCCAAGAGACCCAGTACTTC

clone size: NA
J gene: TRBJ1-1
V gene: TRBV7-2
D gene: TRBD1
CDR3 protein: CASSQGQGFNLEAFF
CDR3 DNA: TGTGCCAGCAGCCAGGGACAGGGGTTTAATCTCGAAGCTTTCTTT

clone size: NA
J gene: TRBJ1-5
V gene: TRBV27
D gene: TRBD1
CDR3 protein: CASSLGQGQSWPQHF
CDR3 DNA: TGTGCCAGCAGTTTGGGACAGGGCCAATCCTGGCCCCAGCATTTT

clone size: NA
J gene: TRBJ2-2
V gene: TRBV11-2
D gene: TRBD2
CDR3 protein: CASSLALAGENTGELFF
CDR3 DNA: TGTGCCAGCAGCTTAGCGCTAGCGGGGGAAAACACCGGGGAGCTGTTTTTT

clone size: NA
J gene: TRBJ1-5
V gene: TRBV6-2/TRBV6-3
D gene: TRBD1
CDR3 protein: CASSYKFAGGDQPQHF
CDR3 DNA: TGTGCCAGCAGTTACAAGTTCGCAGGGGGTGATCAGCCCCAGCATTTT

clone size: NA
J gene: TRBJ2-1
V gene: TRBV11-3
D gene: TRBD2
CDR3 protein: CASSLGLANYNEQFF
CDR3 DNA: TGTGCCAGCAGCTTGGGACTAGCGAACTACAATGAGCAGTTCTTC

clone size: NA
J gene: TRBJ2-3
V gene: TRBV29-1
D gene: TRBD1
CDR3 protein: CSVVHRGRLDTQYF
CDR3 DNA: TGCAGCGTTGTGCACAGGGGGCGATTGGATACGCAGTATTTT

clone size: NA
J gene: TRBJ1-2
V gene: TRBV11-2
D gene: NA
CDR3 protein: CASSSHSGVGSLNYGYTF
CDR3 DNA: TGTGCCAGCAGCTCACATTCGGGGGTCGGATCTCTTAACTATGGCTACACCTTC

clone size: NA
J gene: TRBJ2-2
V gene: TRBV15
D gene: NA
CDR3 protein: CATSRESVGLARTGELFF
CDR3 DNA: TGTGCCACCAGCAGAGAGTCGGTAGGGCTAGCGAGGACCGGGGAGCTGTTTTTT

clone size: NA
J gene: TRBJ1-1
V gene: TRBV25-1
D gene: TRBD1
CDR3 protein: CASSAWDRKNTEAFF
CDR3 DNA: TGTGCCAGCAGTGCTTGGGACAGAAAGAACACTGAAGCTTTCTTT

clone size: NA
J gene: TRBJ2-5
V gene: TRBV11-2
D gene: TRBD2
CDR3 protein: CASSVGTSGSLETQYF
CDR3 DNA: TGTGCCAGCAGCGTAGGGACTAGCGGGAGTCTAGAGACCCAGTACTTC

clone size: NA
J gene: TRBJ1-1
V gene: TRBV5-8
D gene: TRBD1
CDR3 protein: CASSLGIWTGIGGTEAFF
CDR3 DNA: TGTGCCAGCAGCTTGGGAATTTGGACAGGCATTGGGGGCACTGAAGCTTTCTTT

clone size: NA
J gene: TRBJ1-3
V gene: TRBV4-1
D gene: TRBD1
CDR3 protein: CASSDTVQGPIGNTIYF
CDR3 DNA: TGCGCCAGCAGCGACACGGTACAGGGGCCTATTGGAAACACCATATATTTT

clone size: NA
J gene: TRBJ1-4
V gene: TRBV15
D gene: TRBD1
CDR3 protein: CATSTQDRVTNEKLFF
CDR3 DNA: TGTGCCACCAGCACCCAGGACAGGGTGACTAATGAAAAACTGTTTTTT

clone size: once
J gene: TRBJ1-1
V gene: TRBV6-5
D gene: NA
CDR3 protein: CASSYNRWNTEAFF
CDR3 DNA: TGTGCCAGCAGTTATAACAGATGGAACACTGAAGCTTTCTTT

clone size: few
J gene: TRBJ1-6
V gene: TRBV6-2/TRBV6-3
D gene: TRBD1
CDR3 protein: CASSTRDRGSPLHF
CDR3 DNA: TGTGCCAGCAGCACCAGGGACAGGGGCTCACCCCTCCACTTT

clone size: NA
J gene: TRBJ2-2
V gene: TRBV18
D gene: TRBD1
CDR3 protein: CASSPGTGVPSNTGELFF
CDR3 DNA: TGTGCCAGCTCACCCGGGACAGGGGTTCCTTCGAACACCGGGGAGCTGTTTTTT

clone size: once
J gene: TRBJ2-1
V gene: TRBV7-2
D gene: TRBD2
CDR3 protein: CASSLVWDYINEQFF
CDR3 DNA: TGTGCCAGCAGCTTAGTCTGGGACTATATCAATGAGCAGTTCTTC